Following are 30 T cell receptor beta chains from one sample sequenced in a study of Tregs in tolerant kidney transplant recipients. Clones were sequenced by immunoSEQ multiplex PCR, and TCRdb holds only the in-frame ones, with some missing. The sample contains about 83,000 clones, 98% of which appear only once. The source was CD4+ T cells from blood, collected before the transplant. Receptors were obtained from a human donor who received a combined kidney and bone marrow transplant.

The chain is built from TRBV5-1 and TRBJ2-5, with 7 nucleotides matching TRBD1. Germline V gives CDR1 SGHRS, CDR2 YFSETQ. The junction had 10 bases not matched to a gene; V was cut back by 3 bases and J by 2 bases. The CDR3 is made up of 16 amino acids. CDR3 protein: CASSSTGDPTQETQYF. CDR3 DNA: TGCGCCAGCAGCTCAACAGGGGATCCCACACAAGAGACCCAGTACTTC.

V gene TRBV7-2 combines with J gene TRBJ1-2; D is possibly TRBD1 (6 bases). CDR1 and CDR2 (germline): SGHTA, FQGNSA. Trimming stripped 1 base from V and 3 bases from J, with 9 bases between. The CDR3 has 14 amino acids. DNA for the CDR3: TGTGCCAGCAGCTTAGTCTGGACAGACTATGGCTACACCTTC. Translating it yields CASSLVWTDYGYTF.

This sequence joins TRBV7-3 and TRBJ1-1; D perhaps matches TRBD1 (5 bases). The CDR3 spans 16 residues. V lost 2 bases and J lost 0, with 13 bases in between. Germline V gives CDR1 SGHTA, CDR2 FQGTGA. The CDR3 coding sequence is TGTGCCAGCAGCTTATTTGGGGGGACCATGAACACTGAAGCTTTCTTT. It is translated as CASSLFGGTMNTEAFF.

This clone was observed a single time. This chain connects TRBV27 to TRBJ2-1; tentatively, D is TRBD1 (6 bases). This CDR3 is 18 amino acids long. The germline V gene encodes CDR1 MNHEY and CDR2 SMNVEV (reference sequence). Between the trimmed V and J ends, which lost 5 bases and 2 bases, there was a span of 22 bases. This CDR3 is CASSPTAPGQPPYNEQFF. CDR3 DNA: TGTGCCAGCAGTCCTACCGCCCCGGGACAACCACCCTACAATGAGCAGTTCTTC.

This clone appeared a single time. The gene calls are TRBV28 and TRBJ2-5; D gene ambiguous. CDR3 length equals 14 residues. The ends were cut back, 5 bases at V and 5 bases at J, with 15 bases in the middle. Germline lookup yields CDR1 MDHEN and CDR2 SYDVKM. In nucleotides, the CDR3 is TGTGCCAGCAGTCAAGATAGACTTCAGGAGACCCAGTACTTC. Its translation: CASSQDRLQETQYF. Drawing the rest from reference TRBV28 and TRBJ2-5, the complete variable domain is DVKVTQSSRYLVKRTGEKVFLECVQDMDHENMFWYRQDPGLGLRLIYFSYDVKMKEKGDIPEGYSVSREKKERFSLILESASTNQTSMYLCASSQDRLQETQYFGPGTRLLVL.

The chain is built from TRBV18 and TRBJ2-1, with 7 positions matching TRBD2. Trimming at V came to 6 bases and at J to 6 bases, leaving 14 bases not matched to a gene. Germline CDR1 KGHSH, CDR2 LQKENI. CDR3 length equals 16 residues. CDR3 amino acids: CASSSPGLRKLNEQFF. The CDR3 DNA sequence: TGTGCCAGCTCCTCCCCGGGACTAAGGAAGCTCAATGAGCAGTTCTTC.

The V call is TRBV4-3, the J call TRBJ1-5; tentatively, D is TRBD1 (5 bases). V was trimmed by 0 bases and J by 7 bases, leaving 16 bases between them. From germline, CDR1 is LGHNA and CDR2 YSLEER. This CDR3 comprises 16 residues. CDR3 bases: TGCGCCAGCAGCCAAGATAGCCGGCAGGGTAGGCAGCCCCAGCATTTT. Protein: CASSQDSRQGRQPQHF.

The CDR3 region is CSVAGLAGGPNPNTGELFF. The DNA for the CDR3 is TGCAGCGTTGCCGGACTAGCGGGAGGCCCTAACCCGAACACCGGGGAGCTGTTTTTT. The V and J genes are TRBV29-1 and TRBJ2-2, with TRBD2 identical over 14 bases. V shed 4 bases and J 0 bases; nucleotides not matched to a gene: 10. Germline lookup yields CDR1 SQVTM and CDR2 ANQGSEA. The length of the CDR3 is 19 residues.

This chain uses TRBV4-3 with TRBJ1-2; D may be TRBD1 (5 bases). The V gene's germline CDR1 is LGHNA and CDR2 YSLEER. The ends were cut back, 0 bases at V and 2 bases at J, with 13 bases in the middle. CDR3 size: 16 residues. CDR3 residues: CASSQDLTRGNYGYTF. Written as DNA, the CDR3 is TGCGCCAGCAGCCAAGATCTAACCCGGGGGAACTATGGCTACACCTTC.

CDR3 bases: TGTGCCAGCAGCTATGGTGGGCTCGAGCAGTACTTC. It encodes CASSYGGLEQYF. The chain links TRBV5-6 to TRBJ2-7; no clear D gene. Germline assignment: CDR1 SGHDT and CDR2 YYEEEE. Trimming shortened V by 3 bases and J by 6 bases, and 10 bases separated the two germline ends. The CDR3 runs to 12 residues. The complete variable domain, with remaining parts taken from reference TRBV5-6 and TRBJ2-7, reads DAGVTQSPTHLIKTRGQQVTLRCSPKSGHDTVSWYQQALGQGPQFIFQYYEEEERQRGNFPDRFSGHQFPNYSSELNVNALLLGDSALYLCASSYGGLEQYFGPGTRLTVT.

The chain employs TRBV28 and TRBJ2-5, with 11 bases that match TRBD1. The CDR3 sequence is 16 residues long. The V segment lost 2 bases and the J segment 4 bases; nucleotides outside the gene matches: 6. Germline values: CDR1 MDHEN, CDR2 SYDVKM. The CDR3 loop is CASSLSGQGASETQYF. CDR3 bases: TGTGCCAGCAGTTTAAGCGGACAGGGGGCATCAGAGACCCAGTACTTC.

The DNA of the CDR3 is TGCGCCAGCAGCCAAGCCCGGGGCTATGGCTACACCTTC. Protein: CASSQARGYGYTF. This chain links TRBV4-3 with TRBJ1-2; D remains ambiguous. From germline, CDR1 is LGHNA and CDR2 YSLEER. Trimming cost V 1 base and J 4 bases, with 7 bases left between them. The CDR3 covers 13 residues.

This chain uses TRBV19 with TRBJ1-2; TRBD1 aligns across 9 bases. Trimming cost V 5 bases and J 6 bases; bases outside gene matches: 13. The V gene's germline CDR1 is LNHDA and CDR2 SQIVND (reference sequence). The CDR3 runs 16 residues. The CDR3 coding sequence is TGTGCCAGTAGTGCGCCCCCCCCGGGACAGGGTAATGGCTACACCTTC. Translating it yields CASSAPPPGQGNGYTF.

This chain connects TRBV7-2 to TRBJ2-7, with 8 bases that match TRBD2. V was clipped by 5 bases and J by 1 base; unmatched bases: 4. Germline-derived CDR1 and CDR2 are SGHTA and FQGNSA. The CDR3 is 14 amino acids. The CDR3 here is CASSRSGTSYEQYF. CDR3 nucleotides: TGTGCCAGCAGCCGTAGCGGGACTTCCTACGAGCAGTACTTC.

The gene calls are TRBV7-3 and TRBJ1-6, with D unresolved. This CDR3 region has 14 residues. Trimming cost V 2 bases and J 4 bases, with 6 bases left between them. The germline V gene encodes CDR1 SGHTA and CDR2 FQGTGA. This CDR3 is CASSLGGYNSPLHF. CDR3 DNA: TGTGCCAGCAGCTTAGGAGGGTATAATTCACCCCTCCACTTT.

This clone has just one count. This chain connects TRBV7-3 to TRBJ2-3; tentatively, D is TRBD2 (7 bases). Germline V gene sequence: CDR1 SGHTA, CDR2 FQGTGA. The CDR3 consists of 17 residues. The ends were cut back, 1 base at V and 2 bases at J, with 16 bases in the middle. The CDR3 loop is CASSLNGRGPFTDTQYF. The CDR3 nucleotides read TGTGCCAGCAGCTTAAACGGGCGGGGGCCTTTCACAGATACGCAGTATTTT.

The chain combines TRBV13 with TRBJ2-7; D is perhaps TRBD1 (6 bases). The CDR3 covers 15 residues. Germline V lookup: CDR1 PRHDT, CDR2 FYEKMQ (reference sequence). The V gene lost 5 bases and the J gene lost 1 base, with 15 bases spanning the gap. In DNA form, the CDR3 reads TGTGCCAGCAGCGCGATCGGGACACCTTCCTACGAGCAGTACTTC. This codes for CASSAIGTPSYEQYF.

The chain uses TRBV13 and TRBJ1-1; D possibly corresponds to TRBD1 (5 bases). Germline lookup yields CDR1 PRHDT and CDR2 FYEKMQ (reference sequence). V was shortened by 1 base and J by 5 bases, with 14 bases between the two germline ends. The CDR3 extends over 15 amino acids. CDR3 nucleotide sequence: TGTGCCAGCAGCTTAGAGAGCAGGGTAGGAACTGAAGCTTTCTTT. Amino acid sequence: CASSLESRVGTEAFF.

The V gene is TRBV9, the J gene TRBJ2-2; TRBD1 matches 9 bases. The CDR3 is 16 residues long. The V gene's germline CDR1 is SGDLS and CDR2 YYNGEE. The J segment lost 3 bases and the V segment lost 3 bases, leaving 6 bases of the junction unmatched. The CDR3 here is CASSERQGGDTGELFF. CDR3 nucleotides: TGTGCCAGCAGCGAGAGACAGGGGGGCGACACCGGGGAGCTGTTTTTT. Complete variable domain (other parts from reference TRBV9 and TRBJ2-2): DSGVTQTPKHLITATGQRVTLRCSPRSGDLSVYWYQQSLDQGLQFLIQYYNGEERAKGNILERFSAQQFPDLHSELNLSSLELGDSALYFCASSERQGGDTGELFFGEGSRLTVL.

The J gene is TRBJ2-3, the V gene TRBV11-2, with D hard to call. V lost 1 base and J lost 2, with 13 bases in between. Germline CDR1 and CDR2: SGHAT and FQNNGV. The CDR3 is made up of 16 amino acids. CDR3 loop: CASSLVLTPLTDTQYF. CDR3 coding DNA: TGTGCCAGCAGCTTAGTCCTGACTCCCCTCACAGATACGCAGTATTTT.

The sample holds one count of this clone. The rearrangement links TRBV15 to TRBJ1-1; D gene unclear. From germline, CDR1 is LNHNV and CDR2 YYDKDF (reference sequence). Deletions cut 0 bases from V and 7 bases from J, with 12 bases between. The CDR3 covers 14 residues. The CDR3 sequence: CATSREFPGGEAFF. Written as DNA, the CDR3 is TGTGCCACCAGCAGAGAGTTCCCCGGTGGTGAAGCTTTCTTT. Based on the CDR3 plus reference TRBV15 and TRBJ1-1, the full variable domain is DAMVIQNPRYQVTQFGKPVTLSCSQTLNHNVMYWYQQKSSQAPKLLFHYYDKDFNNEADTPDNFQSRRPNTSFCFLDIRSPGLGDTAMYLCATSREFPGGEAFFGQGTRLTVV.

This chain links TRBV11-3 with TRBJ2-1; 7 bases match TRBD2. From germline, CDR1 is SGHNT and CDR2 YENEEA. This CDR3 is 13 amino acids long. J lost 12 bases, V lost 5 bases, and 10 bases had no gene match. The CDR3 here is CASSHGTTLMQFF. CDR3 nucleotide sequence: TGTGCCAGCAGCCACGGGACTACTTTGATGCAGTTCTTC.

The V gene is TRBV19, the J gene TRBJ2-7; D call uncertain. Trimming pared 1 base from V and 5 bases from J, leaving 12 bases between. CDR1 is LNHDA and CDR2 is SQIVND in the germline V gene (reference sequence). The CDR3 sequence is 14 residues long. The CDR3 coding sequence is TGTGCCAGTAGTATAGGACTGAAGCCTAACGAGCAGTACTTC. Its protein is CASSIGLKPNEQYF.

The chain is built from TRBV28 and TRBJ2-1; 8 bases map to TRBD1. There are 15 residues in the CDR3. Trimming removed 3 bases from V and 6 bases from J; junction bases left unmatched: 7. The germline gives CDR1 MDHEN, CDR2 SYDVKM. CDR3 in DNA: TGTGCCAGCAGTTTCCGACAGGGGATCGCCAATGAGCAGTTCTTC. This gives the protein CASSFRQGIANEQFF.

The CDR3 here is CASSEHQGASEKLFF. CDR3 DNA sequence: TGTGCCAGCAGTGAACATCAGGGGGCGAGTGAAAAACTGTTTTTT. V gene TRBV6-1 combines with J gene TRBJ1-4; 8 bases agree with TRBD1. J gave up 7 bases and V 2 bases, and 6 bases lay outside the gene matches. The CDR3 length is 15 residues. The germline gives CDR1 MNHNS, CDR2 SASEGT.

This clone has a single count. The chain links TRBV2 to TRBJ1-2; 7 bases are shared with TRBD1. Germline V gene sequence: CDR1 SNHLY, CDR2 FYNNEI. This CDR3 has 13 amino acids. The J segment lost 7 bases and the V segment lost 7 bases, leaving 9 bases of the junction unmatched. Written as DNA, the CDR3 is TGTGCCAGCACCGCAGACAGGGTATCTGGCTACACCTTC. It specifies CASTADRVSGYTF.

This chain joins TRBV13 and TRBJ2-7, with D tentatively TRBD2 (6 bases). The germline V and J ends were trimmed by 3 bases and 6 bases, with 15 bases remaining between them. The CDR3 contains 14 residues. Looked up from germline, CDR1 is PRHDT and CDR2 is FYEKMQ (reference sequence). This CDR3 reads CASSFRGSFIEQYF. CDR3 bases: TGTGCCAGCAGCTTTCGGGGGAGCTTCATCGAGCAGTACTTC.

The V and J genes are TRBV28 and TRBJ2-1, with a tentative D call TRBD2 (7 bases). Germline V lookup: CDR1 MDHEN, CDR2 SYDVKM. Trimming took off 8 bases at V and 0 bases at J, with 11 bases between the two ends. This CDR3 is built from 14 residues. In DNA, the CDR3 is TGTGCCAGCGAGGGGGGGAGCTCCTACAATGAGCAGTTCTTC. Encoded protein: CASEGGSSYNEQFF.

V usage is TRBV11-3 and J usage is TRBJ1-1, with D possibly TRBD1 on 5 matching bases. The V gene's germline CDR1 is SGHNT and CDR2 YENEEA. The CDR3 is 14 amino acids. Between the trimmed V and J ends, which lost 5 bases and 3 bases, there was a span of 13 bases. CDR3 nucleotides: TGTGCCAGCAGCCGGGGGGGAGGTCACACTGAAGCTTTCTTT. Translated, it gives CASSRGGGHTEAFF.

The chain employs TRBV2 and TRBJ2-7; D is undetermined. This CDR3 has 15 residues. The germline CDR1 and CDR2 sequences are SNHLY and FYNNEI. With 3 bases removed from V and 0 bases from J, the gap between germline ends came to 12 bases. The CDR3 reads CASSEKLVGSYEQYF. CDR3 coding DNA: TGTGCCAGCAGTGAGAAATTGGTCGGCTCCTACGAGCAGTACTTC.